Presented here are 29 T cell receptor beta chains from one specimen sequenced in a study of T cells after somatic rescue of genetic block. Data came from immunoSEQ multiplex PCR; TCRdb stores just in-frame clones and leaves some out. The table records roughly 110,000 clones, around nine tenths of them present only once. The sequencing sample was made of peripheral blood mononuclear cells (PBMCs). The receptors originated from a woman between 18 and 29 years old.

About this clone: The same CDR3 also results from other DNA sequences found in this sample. CDR3 protein: CAWSVLYEQYF. The CDR3 DNA reads as TGTGCCTGGAGTGTACTGTACGAGCAGTACTTC. The chain combines TRBV30 with TRBJ2-7; D unresolved. The V gene lost 0 bases and the J gene lost 4 bases, with 4 bases spanning the gap. Looked up from germline, CDR1 is GTSNPN and CDR2 is SVGIG (reference sequence). This CDR3 is built from 11 residues.

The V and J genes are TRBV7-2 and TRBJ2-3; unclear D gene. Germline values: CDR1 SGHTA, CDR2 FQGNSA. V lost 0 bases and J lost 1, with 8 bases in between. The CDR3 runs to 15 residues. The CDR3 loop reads CASSLAILGTDTQYF. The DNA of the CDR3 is TGTGCCAGCAGCTTAGCGATTCTAGGCACAGATACGCAGTATTTT.

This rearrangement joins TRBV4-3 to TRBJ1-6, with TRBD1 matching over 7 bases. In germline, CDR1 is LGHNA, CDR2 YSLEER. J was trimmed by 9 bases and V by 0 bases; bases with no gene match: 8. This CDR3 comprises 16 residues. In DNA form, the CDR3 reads TGCGCCAGCAGCCAAGATCCCCAGGGGGTCGGTTCACCCCTCCACTTT. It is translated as CASSQDPQGVGSPLHF.

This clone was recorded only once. The CDR3 sequence: CASSLVGTSAADTQYF. CDR3 nucleotides: TGCGCCAGCAGCTTGGTTGGGACCTCTGCTGCAGATACGCAGTATTTT. The chain carries TRBV5-1 and TRBJ2-3; possibly TRBD1 or TRBD2 for D (5 bases each). Germline CDR1 reads SGHRS; CDR2 reads YFSETQ. V lost 0 bases and J lost 4, with 15 bases in between. The CDR3 runs 16 residues.

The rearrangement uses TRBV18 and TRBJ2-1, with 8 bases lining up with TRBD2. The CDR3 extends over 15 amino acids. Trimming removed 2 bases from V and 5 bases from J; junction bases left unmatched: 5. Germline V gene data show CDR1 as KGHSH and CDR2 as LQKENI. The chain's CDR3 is CASSPTTGGNNEQFF. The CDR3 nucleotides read TGTGCCAGCTCACCAACAACGGGGGGGAACAATGAGCAGTTCTTC.

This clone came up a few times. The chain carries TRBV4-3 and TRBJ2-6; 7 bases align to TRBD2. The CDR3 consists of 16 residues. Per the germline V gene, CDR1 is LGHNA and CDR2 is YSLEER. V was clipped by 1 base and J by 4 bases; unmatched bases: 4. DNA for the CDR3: TGCGCCAGCAGCCAAGCAAGAGCGGGGGGGGCCAACGTCCTGACTTTC. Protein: CASSQARAGGANVLTF.

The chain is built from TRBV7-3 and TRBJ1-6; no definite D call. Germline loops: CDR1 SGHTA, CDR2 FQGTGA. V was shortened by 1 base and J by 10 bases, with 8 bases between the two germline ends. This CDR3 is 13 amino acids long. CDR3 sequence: CASSLKFGSPLHF. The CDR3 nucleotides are TGTGCCAGCAGCTTAAAGTTCGGCTCACCCCTCCACTTT.

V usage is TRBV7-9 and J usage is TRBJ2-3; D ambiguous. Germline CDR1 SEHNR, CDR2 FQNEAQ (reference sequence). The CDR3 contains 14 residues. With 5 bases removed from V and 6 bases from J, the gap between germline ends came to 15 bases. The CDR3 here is CASSQDLGRDTQYF. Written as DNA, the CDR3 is TGTGCCAGCAGCCAAGACCTGGGTAGGGATACGCAGTATTTT.

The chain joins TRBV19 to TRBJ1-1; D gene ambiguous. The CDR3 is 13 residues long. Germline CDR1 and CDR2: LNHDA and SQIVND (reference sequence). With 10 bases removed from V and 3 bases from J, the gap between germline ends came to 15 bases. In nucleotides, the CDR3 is TGTGCCACTACGGATTTTTTGGACACTGAAGCTTTCTTT. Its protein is CATTDFLDTEAFF.

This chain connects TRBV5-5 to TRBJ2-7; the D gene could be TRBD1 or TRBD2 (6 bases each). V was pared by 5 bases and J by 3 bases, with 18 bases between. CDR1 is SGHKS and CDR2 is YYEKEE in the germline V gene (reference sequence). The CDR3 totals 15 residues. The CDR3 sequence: CASRYVGGGLYEQYF. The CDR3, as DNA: TGTGCCAGCAGATACGTCGGGGGCGGCCTCTACGAGCAGTACTTC.

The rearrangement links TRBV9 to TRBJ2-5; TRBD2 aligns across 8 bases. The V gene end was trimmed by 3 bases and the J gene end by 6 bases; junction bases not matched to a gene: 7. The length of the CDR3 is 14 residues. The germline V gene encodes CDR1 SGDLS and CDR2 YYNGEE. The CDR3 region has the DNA TGTGCCAGCAGCGCACTTGTAGCGGGGCAGACCCAGTACTTC. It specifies CASSALVAGQTQYF.

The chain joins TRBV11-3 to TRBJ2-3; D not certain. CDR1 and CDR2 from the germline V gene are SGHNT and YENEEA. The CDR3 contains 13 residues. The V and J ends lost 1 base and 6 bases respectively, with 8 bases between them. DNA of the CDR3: TGTGCCAGCAGCTTAGCCCGTTTGGATACGCAGTATTTT. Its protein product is CASSLARLDTQYF.

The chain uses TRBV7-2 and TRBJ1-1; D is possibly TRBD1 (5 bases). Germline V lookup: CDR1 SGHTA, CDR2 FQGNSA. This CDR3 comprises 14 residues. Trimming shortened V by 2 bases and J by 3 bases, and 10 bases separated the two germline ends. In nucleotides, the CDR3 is TGTGCCAGCAGCTTAATCGGCAGGGACACTGAAGCTTTCTTT. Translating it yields CASSLIGRDTEAFF. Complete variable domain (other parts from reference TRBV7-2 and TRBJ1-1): GAGVSQSPSNKVTEKGKDVELRCDPISGHTALYWYRQSLGQGLEFLIYFQGNSAPDKSGLPSDRFSAERTGGSVSTLTIQRTQQEDSAVYLCASSLIGRDTEAFFGQGTRLTVV.

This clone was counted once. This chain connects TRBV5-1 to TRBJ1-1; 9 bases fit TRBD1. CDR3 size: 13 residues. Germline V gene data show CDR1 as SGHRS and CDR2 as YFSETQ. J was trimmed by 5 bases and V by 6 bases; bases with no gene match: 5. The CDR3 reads CASTPDRGTEAFF. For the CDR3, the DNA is TGCGCCAGCACCCCTGACAGGGGGACTGAAGCTTTCTTT. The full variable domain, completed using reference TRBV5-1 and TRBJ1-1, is KAGVTQTPRYLIKTRGQQVTLSCSPISGHRSVSWYQQTPGQGLQFLFEYFSETQRNKGNFPGRFSGRQFSNSRSEMNVSTLELGDSALYLCASTPDRGTEAFFGQGTRLTVV.

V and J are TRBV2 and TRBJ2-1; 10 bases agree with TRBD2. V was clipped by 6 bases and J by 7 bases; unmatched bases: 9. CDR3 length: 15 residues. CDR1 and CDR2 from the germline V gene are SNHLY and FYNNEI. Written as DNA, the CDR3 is TGTGCCAGCAGGGCTACTAGCGGGGTGGGAAATGAGCAGTTCTTC. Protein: CASRATSGVGNEQFF.

Here the CDR3 DNA reads TGTGCCAGCAGTAGAGACAGCCTAAGAAAAACCTACGAGCAGTACTTC. Its translation is CASSRDSLRKTYEQYF. V is TRBV2 and J is TRBJ2-7; possibly TRBD1 for D (5 bases). CDR1 and CDR2 from the germline V gene are SNHLY and FYNNEI. The CDR3 is made up of 16 amino acids. Trimming removed 5 bases from V and 2 bases from J, with 19 bases in between.

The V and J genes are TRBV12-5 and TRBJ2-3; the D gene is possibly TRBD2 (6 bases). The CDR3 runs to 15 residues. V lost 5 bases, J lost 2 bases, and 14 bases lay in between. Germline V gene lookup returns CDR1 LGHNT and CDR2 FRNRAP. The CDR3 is CASGLHGGNTDTQYF. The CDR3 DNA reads TGTGCTAGTGGTCTCCATGGGGGGAACACAGATACGCAGTATTTT.

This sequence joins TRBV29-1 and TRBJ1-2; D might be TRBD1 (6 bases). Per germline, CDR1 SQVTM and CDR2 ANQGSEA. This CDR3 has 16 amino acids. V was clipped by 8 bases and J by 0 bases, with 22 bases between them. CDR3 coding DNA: TGCAGCCCTACAGGACAGCCCCCGTCGGCTAACTATGGCTACACCTTC. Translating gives CSPTGQPPSANYGYTF.

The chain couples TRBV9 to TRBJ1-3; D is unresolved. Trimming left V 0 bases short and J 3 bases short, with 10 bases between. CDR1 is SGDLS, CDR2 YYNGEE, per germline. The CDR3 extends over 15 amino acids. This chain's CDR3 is CASSVENSYGNTIYF. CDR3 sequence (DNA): TGTGCCAGCAGCGTAGAGAACAGCTATGGAAACACCATATATTTT.

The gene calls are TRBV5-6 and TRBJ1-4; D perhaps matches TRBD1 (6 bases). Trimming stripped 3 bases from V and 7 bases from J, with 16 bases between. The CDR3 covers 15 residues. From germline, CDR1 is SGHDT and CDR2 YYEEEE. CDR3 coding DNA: TGTGCCAGCAGCTCAGCCTCAGGGGTTTCTGAAAAACTGTTTTTT. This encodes CASSSASGVSEKLFF. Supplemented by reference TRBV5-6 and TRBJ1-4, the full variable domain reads DAGVTQSPTHLIKTRGQQVTLRCSPKSGHDTVSWYQQALGQGPQFIFQYYEEEERQRGNFPDRFSGHQFPNYSSELNVNALLLGDSALYLCASSSASGVSEKLFFGSGTQLSVL.

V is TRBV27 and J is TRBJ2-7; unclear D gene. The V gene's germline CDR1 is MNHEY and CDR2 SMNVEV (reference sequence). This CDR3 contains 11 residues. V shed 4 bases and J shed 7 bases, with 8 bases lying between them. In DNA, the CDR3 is TGTGCCAGCAGTTGGGCCCGGGAGCAGTACTTC. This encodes CASSWAREQYF.

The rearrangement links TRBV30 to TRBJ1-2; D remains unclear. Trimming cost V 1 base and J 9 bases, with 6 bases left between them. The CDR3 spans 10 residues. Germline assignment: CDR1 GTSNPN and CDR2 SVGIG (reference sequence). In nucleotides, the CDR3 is TGTGCCTGGAGTGGGTCGAGCTACACCTTC. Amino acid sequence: CAWSGSSYTF.

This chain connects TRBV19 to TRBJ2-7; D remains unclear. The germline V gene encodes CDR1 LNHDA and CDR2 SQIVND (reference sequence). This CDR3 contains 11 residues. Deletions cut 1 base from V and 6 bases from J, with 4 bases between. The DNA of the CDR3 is TGTGCCAGTAGTATAGGACCCGAGCAGTACTTC. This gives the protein CASSIGPEQYF.

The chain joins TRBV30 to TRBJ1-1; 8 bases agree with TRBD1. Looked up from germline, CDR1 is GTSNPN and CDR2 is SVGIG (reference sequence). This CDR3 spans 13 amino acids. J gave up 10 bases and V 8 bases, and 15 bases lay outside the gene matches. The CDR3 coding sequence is TGTGCCGCCTCAGGGGGCTTTGCTTCGGTAGCTTTCTTT. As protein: CAASGGFASVAFF.

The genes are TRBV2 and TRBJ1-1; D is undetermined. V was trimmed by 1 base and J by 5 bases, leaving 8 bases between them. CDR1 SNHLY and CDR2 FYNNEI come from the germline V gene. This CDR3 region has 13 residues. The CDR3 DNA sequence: TGTGCCAGCAGTGAAGGGACGGGGACTGAAGCTTTCTTT. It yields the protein CASSEGTGTEAFF.

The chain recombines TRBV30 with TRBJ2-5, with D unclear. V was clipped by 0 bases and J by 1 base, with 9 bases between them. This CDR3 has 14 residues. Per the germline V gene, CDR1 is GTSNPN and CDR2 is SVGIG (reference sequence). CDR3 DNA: TGTGCCTGGAGTGTAATGATGTTCCAAGAGACCCAGTACTTC. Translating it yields CAWSVMMFQETQYF.

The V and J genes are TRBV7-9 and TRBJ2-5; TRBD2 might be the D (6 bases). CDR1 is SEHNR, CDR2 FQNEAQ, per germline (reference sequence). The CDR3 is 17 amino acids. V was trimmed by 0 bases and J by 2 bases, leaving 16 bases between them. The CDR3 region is CASSLASAGPRQETQYF. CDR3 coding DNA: TGTGCCAGCAGCTTAGCGAGTGCGGGGCCGAGGCAAGAGACCCAGTACTTC.

The CDR3 bases are TGTGCCAGCACTCGGGGCGCGGCTAATGAAAAACTGTTTTTT. This encodes CASTRGAANEKLFF. The rearrangement joins TRBV6-1 to TRBJ1-4, with D possibly matching TRBD1 (5 bases). The CDR3 totals 14 residues. CDR1 MNHNS and CDR2 SASEGT come from the germline V gene. V was pared by 7 bases and J by 3 bases, with 12 bases between.

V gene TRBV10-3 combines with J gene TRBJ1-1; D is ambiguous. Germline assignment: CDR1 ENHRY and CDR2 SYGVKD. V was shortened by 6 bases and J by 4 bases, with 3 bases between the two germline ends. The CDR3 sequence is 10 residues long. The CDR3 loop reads CAIRPTEAFF. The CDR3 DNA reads TGTGCCATCAGGCCCACTGAAGCTTTCTTT.